A selection of T cell receptor beta chains follows, all from one sample in a study of cytomegalovirus exposure and HLA in healthy donors. Sequencing used immunoSEQ multiplex PCR; TCRdb keeps in-frame clones, though not all of them. The table includes around 70,000 clones, 94% detected once. The sample comprised PBMCs. Source of these receptors: a man aged 18 to 29 in good health and CMV-seropositive. The CDR3 runs from the conserved cysteine through the conserved F or W. D genes are given only for firm matches. Size tells how often a clone was seen (once, few, many) or the class of an expanded clone, and some rows leave it out.

. | TRBJ1-1 | TRBD1 | TRBV6-4 | CASRTGPWDTEAFF | TGTGCCAGCCGGACAGGGCCATGGGACACTGAAGCTTTCTTT
. | TRBJ2-3 | TRBD2 | TRBV4-1 | CASSQGTSGGITDTQYF | TGCGCCAGCAGCCAAGGTACTAGCGGGGGGATCACAGATACGCAGTATTTT
. | TRBJ1-1 | TRBD1 | TRBV27 | CASSYGQGAEAFF | TGTGCCAGCAGCTACGGACAGGGGGCTGAAGCTTTCTTT
. | TRBJ2-7 | TRBD1 | TRBV5-6 | CASSPQGAREQYF | TGTGCCAGCAGCCCACAGGGGGCGCGCGAGCAGTACTTC
. | TRBJ1-4 | . | TRBV19 | CASTPGAMWSEKLFF | TGTGCCAGTACCCCAGGGGCCATGTGGAGTGAAAAACTGTTTTTT
. | TRBJ2-7 | TRBD1 | TRBV6-6 | CASSYPEQGDYEQYF | TGTGCCAGCAGTTACCCGGAACAGGGGGATTACGAGCAGTACTTC
once | TRBJ2-5 | . | TRBV27 | CASSLRLEETQYF | TGTGCCAGCAGTTTACGACTAGAAGAGACCCAGTACTTC
. | TRBJ1-1 | . | TRBV5-4 | CASSSQGPEAFF | TGTGCCAGCAGCTCACAGGGCCCTGAAGCTTTCTTT
. | TRBJ2-7 | TRBD2 | TRBV28 | CASSIWNSGTSSEQYF | TGTGCCAGCAGTATCTGGAACTCCGGGACTAGTAGCGAGCAGTACTTC
. | TRBJ2-7 | . | TRBV27 | CASSLSIVLSYEQYF | TGTGCCAGCAGTTTATCTATTGTTCTAAGTTACGAGCAGTACTTC
. | TRBJ2-1 | . | TRBV6-5 | CASSPPSRNEQFF | TGTGCCAGCAGTCCTCCTAGCAGAAATGAGCAGTTCTTC
. | TRBJ1-2 | . | TRBV19 | CASSRGRVRGYTF | TGTGCCAGTAGTAGGGGCAGGGTACGTGGCTACACCTTC
. | TRBJ2-7 | . | TRBV7-6 | CASSLLDSIPYEQYF | TGTGCCAGCAGCTTATTGGACAGTATTCCCTACGAGCAGTACTTC